The present entry profiles one T cell receptor beta chain with its context. Distinct nucleotide sequences in the sample also encode this CDR3. This sample is part of a study of a mutant IDH1 vaccine in newly diagnosed glioma. Using immunoSEQ multiplex PCR, the repertoire was profiled, and TCRdb retains in-frame clones only, with some absent. The table records 40,000 or so clones, roughly 92% of them present only once. Specified time point: baseline, week 1 (first vaccination visit). The treatment denotes: pre-vaccination baseline after standard-of-care therapy. V lost 3 bases and J 1 base, leaving 6 bases between the germline ends. Germline V CDR1 and CDR2: SGHTA, FQGNSA. The CDR3 contains 13 residues.

Material: PBMCs, obtained from a glioma patient treated with radiotherapy, temozolomide or both. The receptor was isolated from a man in his late teens or twenties with glioma. The chain recombines TRBV7-2 with TRBJ1-1, with D maybe TRBD1 (5 bases). The CDR3 loop is CASSLGRNTEAFF. In DNA form, the CDR3 reads TGTGCCAGCAGCTTGGGACGGAACACTGAAGCTTTCTTT.